These T cell receptor beta chains were read from a single sample in a study of T cells after yellow fever vaccination. TCRdb passed the 5' RACE reads through MiXCR, listing each CDR3 protein once. The table has roughly 100,000 distinct CDR3 sequences, roughly 9% seen once. Sequenced material: CD8+ T cells not binding an NS4B(214-222) dextramer, sorted from PBMCs, taken more than 14 days after the first yellow fever vaccination. Source of these receptors: a man between 18 and 29 years old who received the YFV17D yellow fever vaccine. The CDR3 runs from the conserved cysteine through the conserved F or W. The D gene is left open where the match is weak. Not every row has a clone size; where given, it reads once, few, many or a size class.

>.|12|.|TRBV4-3|TRBJ2-2
CASSQVIGELFF
TGCGCCAGCAGCCAAGTCATCGGGGAGCTGTTTTTT
>.|15|many|TRBV5-1|TRBJ2-3
CASSVGQRSTDTQYF
TGCGCCAGCAGCGTAGGACAGAGAAGCACAGATACGCAGTATTTT
>.|12|many|TRBV19|TRBJ2-3
CATAGSPDTQYF
TGTGCCACTGCGGGGTCCCCAGATACGCAGTATTTT
>TRBD1|16|.|TRBV5-1|TRBJ1-1
CASSLFGQGGRTEAFF
TGCGCCAGCAGCTTGTTTGGACAGGGCGGTAGGACTGAAGCTTTCTTT
>.|14|few|TRBV6-5|TRBJ2-5
CASSYTGTQETQYF
TGTGCCAGCAGTTACACGGGGACGCAAGAGACCCAGTACTTC
>.|14|medium-sized|TRBV20-1|TRBJ2-1
CSARIGPHDNEQFF
TGCAGTGCTAGGATTGGGCCTCACGACAATGAGCAGTTCTTC
>TRBD2|15|many|TRBV20-1|TRBJ2-1
CSARETGGRDNEQFF
TGCAGTGCTAGAGAGACGGGGGGGAGGGACAATGAGCAGTTCTTC
>TRBD1|15|.|TRBV11-1|TRBJ2-7
CASSLTGASSYEQYF
TGTGCCAGCAGCTTGACAGGGGCAAGCTCCTACGAGCAGTACTTC
>.|17|few|TRBV6-2/TRBV6-3|TRBJ2-5
CASSYSVIIRTRETQYF
TGTGCCAGCAGTTACTCGGTAATCATTCGGACCAGGGAGACCCAGTACTTC
>.|15|few|TRBV4-1|TRBJ1-1
CASSQDRGPATEAFF
TGCGCCAGCAGCCAAGACCGAGGTCCGGCCACTGAAGCTTTCTTT
>.|15|.|TRBV6-1|TRBJ1-5
CASSPTVFGNQPQHF
TGTGCCAGCAGTCCCACGGTCTTTGGCAATCAGCCCCAGCATTTT
>TRBD1|15|few|TRBV12-3/TRBV12-4|TRBJ2-7
CASSWTGGLGYEQYF
TGTGCCAGCAGTTGGACAGGGGGACTCGGGTACGAGCAGTACTTC
>.|15|many|TRBV6-5|TRBJ1-1
CASSYSAGAGTEAFF
TGTGCCAGCAGTTACTCAGCGGGCGCAGGCACTGAAGCTTTCTTT
>TRBD2|18|few|TRBV7-6|TRBJ2-5
CASSLTLTSGGFQETQYF
TGTGCCAGCAGCTTAACCCTTACTAGCGGGGGATTCCAAGAGACCCAGTACTTC
>.|15|.|TRBV7-3|TRBJ2-3
CASSKTPARTDTQYF
TGTGCCAGCAGCAAAACCCCAGCCCGCACAGATACGCAGTATTTT
>.|16|.|TRBV4-1|TRBJ1-5
CASSQEEGAGGQPQHF
TGCGCCAGCAGCCAAGAAGAAGGCGCGGGTGGTCAGCCCCAGCATTTT
>.|19|few|TRBV3-1|TRBJ1-5
CASRHTPARPDPTDQPQHF
TGTGCCAGCAGACACACCCCCGCCCGGCCGGACCCCACCGATCAGCCCCAGCATTTT
>.|15|.|TRBV6-9|TRBJ2-1
CASSYQNGTYNEQFF
TGTGCCAGCAGTTATCAGAACGGCACCTACAATGAGCAGTTCTTC
>TRBD1|15|few|TRBV6-1|TRBJ1-2
CASSLWTGGYYGYTF
TGTGCCAGCAGCCTATGGACAGGGGGCTACTATGGCTACACCTTC
>.|16|few|TRBV27|TRBJ1-4
CASSPLGGSANEKLFF
TGTGCCAGCAGCCCGCTTGGCGGGTCGGCCAATGAAAAACTGTTTTTT
>TRBD1|13|.|TRBV20-1|TRBJ1-1
CSAKQGADTEAFF
TGCAGTGCTAAACAGGGGGCGGACACTGAAGCTTTCTTT
>.|16|few|TRBV12-5|TRBJ2-1
CASVVTTGSSYNEQFF
TGTGCTAGTGTCGTGACCACAGGGAGCTCCTACAATGAGCAGTTCTTC
>TRBD1|18|few|TRBV4-1|TRBJ1-2
CASSPKTGGYSINYGYTF
TGCGCCAGCAGCCCAAAGACAGGGGGGTATTCCATCAACTATGGCTACACCTTC
>TRBD1|16|many|TRBV11-2|TRBJ1-3
CASSLQWTGIGNTIYF
TGTGCCAGCAGCTTACAGTGGACAGGGATTGGAAACACCATATATTTT
>.|11|few|TRBV25-1|TRBJ2-1
CASSGPVVWFF
TGTGCCAGCAGTGGACCAGTAGTATGGTTCTTC
>TRBD2|15|.|TRBV4-2|TRBJ2-3
CATSRLAGSTDTQYF
TGTGCCACCAGCCGGCTAGCGGGGAGCACAGATACGCAGTATTTT
>TRBD1|12|few|TRBV27|TRBJ2-1
CASSLGTGGIFF
TGTGCCAGCAGCCTTGGGACAGGGGGAATTTTCTTC
>.|13|.|TRBV6-6|TRBJ2-7
CASSYVLTYEQYF
TGTGCCAGCAGTTACGTCCTAACCTACGAGCAGTACTTC
>TRBD2|14|many|TRBV4-1|TRBJ2-7
CASSRASGSYEQYF
TGCGCCAGCAGCCGGGCTAGCGGATCCTACGAGCAGTACTTC
>.|13|few|TRBV27|TRBJ1-5
CASSFVSNQPQHF
TGTGCCAGCAGTTTCGTCAGCAATCAGCCCCAGCATTTT
>TRBD2|14|.|TRBV29-1|TRBJ2-3
CSAATSGGSDTQYF
TGCAGCGCAGCGACTAGCGGGGGGTCAGATACGCAGTATTTT
>.|14|few|TRBV27|TRBJ2-3
CASSLSDSTDTQYF
TGTGCCAGCAGTTTGAGTGACAGCACAGATACGCAGTATTTT
>TRBD2|17|few|TRBV29-1|TRBJ2-3
CSVGVRAGGPPTDTQYF
TGCAGCGTTGGAGTTAGGGCGGGGGGCCCGCCAACAGATACGCAGTATTTT
>.|19|few|TRBV12-3/TRBV12-4|TRBJ2-3
CARSLGQMLIDRFTDTQYF
TGTGCCCGCAGTTTAGGCCAAATGCTTATAGACAGGTTCACAGATACGCAGTATTTT
>.|18|.|TRBV5-6|TRBJ2-7
CASSLDPIRPSPNYEQYF
TGTGCCAGCAGCTTGGACCCCATCCGGCCCTCTCCAAACTACGAGCAGTACTTC
>.|15|.|TRBV6-1|TRBJ2-5
CAGSPRTDGQETQYF
TGTGCCGGCAGCCCTCGGACAGATGGGCAAGAGACCCAGTACTTC
>.|16|many|TRBV5-6|TRBJ2-1
CASSFAARNMIDEQFF
TGTGCCAGCAGCTTTGCCGCGAGGAACATGATCGATGAGCAGTTCTTC
>.|16|.|TRBV6-1|TRBJ2-1
CASSPIGEVGTGEQFF
TGTGCCAGCAGTCCCATTGGGGAAGTGGGGACCGGTGAGCAGTTCTTC
>.|15|.|TRBV7-8|TRBJ2-3
CASSLAGGLPDTQYF
TGTGCCAGCAGCTTAGCGGGGGGCCTACCAGATACGCAGTATTTT
>TRBD2|15|few|TRBV12-3/TRBV12-4|TRBJ2-1
CASRGERGGLNEQFF
TGTGCCAGCCGGGGAGAGCGGGGGGGCCTCAATGAGCAGTTCTTC
>TRBD1|16|few|TRBV27|TRBJ1-3
CASSLIRTGDGNTIYF
TGTGCCAGCAGTTTAATCCGGACAGGGGACGGGAACACCATATATTTT
>TRBD1|15|few|TRBV7-2|TRBJ1-3
CASSPDRGAGNTIYF
TGTGCCAGCAGCCCGGACAGGGGTGCTGGAAACACCATATATTTT
>TRBD1|14|few|TRBV27|TRBJ2-7
CASSLGDRGYEQYF
TGTGCCAGCAGTTTAGGGGACAGGGGCTACGAGCAGTACTTC